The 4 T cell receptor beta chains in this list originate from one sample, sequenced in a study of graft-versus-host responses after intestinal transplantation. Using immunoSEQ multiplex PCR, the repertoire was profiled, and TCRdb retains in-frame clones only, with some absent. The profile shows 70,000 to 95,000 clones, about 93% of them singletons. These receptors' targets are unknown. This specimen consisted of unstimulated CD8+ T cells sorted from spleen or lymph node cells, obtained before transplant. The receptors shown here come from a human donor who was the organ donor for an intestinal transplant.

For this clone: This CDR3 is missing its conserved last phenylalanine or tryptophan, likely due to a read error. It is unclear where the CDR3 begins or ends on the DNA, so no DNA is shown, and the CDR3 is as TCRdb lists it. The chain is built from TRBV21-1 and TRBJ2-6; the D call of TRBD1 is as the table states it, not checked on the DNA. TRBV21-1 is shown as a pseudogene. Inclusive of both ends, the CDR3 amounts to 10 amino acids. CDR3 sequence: CASYRIRQSG.

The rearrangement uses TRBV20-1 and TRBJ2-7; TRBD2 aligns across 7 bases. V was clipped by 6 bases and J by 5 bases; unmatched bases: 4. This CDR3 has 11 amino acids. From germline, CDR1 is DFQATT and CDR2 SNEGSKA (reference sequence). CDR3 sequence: CSAGGRDEQYF. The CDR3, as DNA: TGCAGTGCGGGGGGGAGGGACGAGCAGTACTTC.

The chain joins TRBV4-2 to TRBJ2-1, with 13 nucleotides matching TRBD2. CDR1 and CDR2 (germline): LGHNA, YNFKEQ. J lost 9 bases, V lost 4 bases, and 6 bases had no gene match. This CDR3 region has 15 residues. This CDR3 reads CASSLPGTSGVEQFF. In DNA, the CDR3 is TGTGCCAGCAGCCTTCCCGGGACTAGCGGGGTTGAGCAGTTCTTC.

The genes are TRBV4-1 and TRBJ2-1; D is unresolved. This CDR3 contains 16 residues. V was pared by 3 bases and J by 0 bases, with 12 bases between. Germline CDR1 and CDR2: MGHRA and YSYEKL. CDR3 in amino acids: CASSQERSSSYNEQFF. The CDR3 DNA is TGCGCCAGCAGCCAGGAACGTTCTAGCTCCTACAATGAGCAGTTCTTC.